This T cell receptor (beta chain) was documented in a study of T cells after posttransplantation cyclophosphamide. Study results and caveats: Donor-recipient repertoire similarity was low at 1-2 months, rising over year one.

The germline CDR1 and CDR2 sequences are LNHDA and SQIVND (reference sequence). The J segment lost 8 bases and the V segment lost 6 bases, leaving 15 bases of the junction unmatched. The CDR3 runs 16 residues. Comment on this clone: Its specificity is unknown.

Cells defined as naive were viable CD3+CD4+ or CD3+CD8+ and CCR7+CD45RA+CD45RO-CD95-CD27+CD28+. Produced via immunoSEQ multiplex PCR; TCRdb's table is partial and in-frame only. The top ten hold under 0.3% of the sample, which has about 16,000 clones, 94% seen once. The source of this sequence is a woman aged 45-60 years in good health and a related stem cell transplant donor. The sample was naive CD4+ T cells sorted from blood. The chain combines TRBV19 with TRBJ1-4; TRBD1 agrees at 7 bases. In DNA, the CDR3 is TGTGCCAGTAGCCCAGGGCCCAGGGGGGCCGGGGAAAAACTGTTTTTT. Residues: CASSPGPRGAGEKLFF.